This TCR beta chain is drawn from a study of PD-1 blockade in classical Hodgkin lymphoma. Looking at the study overall: On a schedule of every 2 weeks, patients received nivolumab 3 mg/kg intravenously.

V was clipped by 0 bases and J by 0 bases, with 8 bases between them. Germline V gene sequence: CDR1 SGHRS, CDR2 YFSETQ. The CDR3 spans 15 residues. Assay used: immunoSEQ multiplex PCR; TCRdb lists only in-frame clones, some missing. The sample has about 93,000 clones, roughly 76% seen once. There was relapse after autologous stem cell transplantation in every patient, and there was variation in brentuximab vedotin exposure. A word on this clone: The antigen remains undetermined.

Findings of the study overall: At baseline, newly diagnosed patients reportedly showed less TCR diversity than healthy donors. Prior to therapy, complete responders displayed diversity much like that of newly diagnosed patients. CD4+ TCR diversity climbed significantly by C4D1, unlike CD8+ TCR diversity.

The chain couples TRBV5-1 to TRBJ2-3; tentatively, D is TRBD2 (6 bases). Material: peripheral blood mononuclear cells (PBMCs), obtained before the second cycle of nivolumab. The receptor comes from a human donor with classical Hodgkin lymphoma. The CDR3 region has the DNA TGCGCCAGCAGCTTGGCCAGCGGGAGCACAGATACGCAGTATTTT. It translates to CASSLASGSTDTQYF.